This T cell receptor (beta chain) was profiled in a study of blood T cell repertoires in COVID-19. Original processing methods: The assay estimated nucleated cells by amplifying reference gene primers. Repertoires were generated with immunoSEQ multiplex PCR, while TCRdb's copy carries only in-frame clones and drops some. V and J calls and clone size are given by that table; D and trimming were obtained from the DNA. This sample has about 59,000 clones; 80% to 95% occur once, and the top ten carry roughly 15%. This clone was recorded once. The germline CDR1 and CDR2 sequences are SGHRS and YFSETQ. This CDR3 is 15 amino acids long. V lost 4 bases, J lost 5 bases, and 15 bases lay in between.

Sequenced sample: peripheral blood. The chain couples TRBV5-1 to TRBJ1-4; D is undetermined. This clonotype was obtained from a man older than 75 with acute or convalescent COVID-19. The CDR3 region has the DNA TGCGCCAGCAGCCCCGGTTCGGTCGCAAATGAAAAACTGTTTTTT. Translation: CASSPGSVANEKLFF.